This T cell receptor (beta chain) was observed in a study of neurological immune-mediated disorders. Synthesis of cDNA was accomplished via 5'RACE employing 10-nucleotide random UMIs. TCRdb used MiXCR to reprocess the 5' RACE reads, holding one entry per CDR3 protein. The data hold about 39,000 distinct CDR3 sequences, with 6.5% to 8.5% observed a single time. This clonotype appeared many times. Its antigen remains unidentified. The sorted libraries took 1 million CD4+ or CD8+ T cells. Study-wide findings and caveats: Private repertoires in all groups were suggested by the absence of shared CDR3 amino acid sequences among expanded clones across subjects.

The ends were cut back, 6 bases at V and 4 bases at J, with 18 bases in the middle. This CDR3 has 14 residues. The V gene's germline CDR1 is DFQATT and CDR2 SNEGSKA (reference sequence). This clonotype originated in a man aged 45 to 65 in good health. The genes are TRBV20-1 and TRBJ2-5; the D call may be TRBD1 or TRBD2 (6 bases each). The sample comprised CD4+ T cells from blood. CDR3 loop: CSAPSRGAGETQYF. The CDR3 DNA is TGCAGTGCACCCTCTAGGGGGGCGGGAGAGACCCAGTACTTC.